The 3 T cell receptor beta chains below come from one sample, sequenced in a study of early T cells in non-severe SARS-CoV-2 infection. TCRdb recomputed calls from the 5' RACE reads with MiXCR, one row per CDR3 protein. The sample gives about 19,000 distinct CDR3 sequences, approximately 4% of which show up once; under 8.5% is in the top ten. Source material: whole blood. These receptors came from an adult who was a healthcare worker with PCR-confirmed SARS-CoV-2 infection or an uninfected control (not recorded which).

This clonotype was found many times. V usage is TRBV12-3 or TRBV12-4 and J usage is TRBJ2-1; the match to TRBD1 covers 9 bases. Trimming took 10 bases from V and 8 from J; bases not matched to a gene: 9. The CDR3 loop spans 13 amino acids. The CDR3, as DNA: TGTGCCACCCGAGACAGGGGGATGTATGAGCAGTTCTTC. The encoded protein is CATRDRGMYEQFF.

This clonotype was observed many times. J is TRBJ2-6 and V is TRBV18; a possible D gene is TRBD1 (5 bases). Germline CDR1 and CDR2: KGHSH and LQKENI. Trimming took off 4 bases at V and 4 bases at J, with 17 bases between the two ends. The CDR3 runs to 17 residues. DNA for the CDR3: TGTGCCAGCTCACTGGCAGGGCAAGGTGCCGGGGCCAACGTCCTGACTTTC. Translating gives CASSLAGQGAGANVLTF.

Of note for this clonotype: This may arise from a read error, as a much more abundant clone is one base away. The chain has TRBV6-6 and TRBJ2-6; D is perhaps TRBD1 (5 bases). The CDR3 covers 17 residues. Germline V gene lookup returns CDR1 MNHNY and CDR2 SVGAGI (reference sequence). Between the trimmed V and J ends, which lost 1 base and 0 bases, there was a span of 10 bases. CDR3 in amino acids: CASSYWVTASGANVLTF. The DNA of the CDR3 is TGTGCCAGCAGTTACTGGGTGACAGCCTCTGGGGCCAACGTCCTGACTTTC.